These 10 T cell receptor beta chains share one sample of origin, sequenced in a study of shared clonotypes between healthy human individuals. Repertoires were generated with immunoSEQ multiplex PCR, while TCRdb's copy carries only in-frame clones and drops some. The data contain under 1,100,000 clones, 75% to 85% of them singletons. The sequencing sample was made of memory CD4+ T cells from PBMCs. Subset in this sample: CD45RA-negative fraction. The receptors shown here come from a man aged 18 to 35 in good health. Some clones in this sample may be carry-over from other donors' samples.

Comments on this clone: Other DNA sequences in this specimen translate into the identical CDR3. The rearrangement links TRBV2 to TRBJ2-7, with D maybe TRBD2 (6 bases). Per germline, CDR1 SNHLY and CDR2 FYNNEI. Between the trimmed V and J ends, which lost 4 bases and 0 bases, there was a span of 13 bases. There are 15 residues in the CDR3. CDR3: CASSGDRGSSYEQYF. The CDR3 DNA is TGTGCCAGCAGTGGAGATCGGGGGTCCTCCTACGAGCAGTACTTC.

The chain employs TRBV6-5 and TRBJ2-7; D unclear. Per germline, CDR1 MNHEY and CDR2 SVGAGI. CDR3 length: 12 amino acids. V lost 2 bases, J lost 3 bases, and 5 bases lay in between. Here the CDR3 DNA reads TGTGCCAGCAGTTACGACGGCTACGAGCAGTACTTC. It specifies CASSYDGYEQYF.

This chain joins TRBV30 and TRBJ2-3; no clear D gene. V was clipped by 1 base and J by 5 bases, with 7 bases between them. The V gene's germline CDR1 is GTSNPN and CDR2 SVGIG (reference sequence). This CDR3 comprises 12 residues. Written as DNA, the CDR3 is TGTGCCTGGAGTGGACGAGGAGATACGCAGTATTTT. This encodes CAWSGRGDTQYF.

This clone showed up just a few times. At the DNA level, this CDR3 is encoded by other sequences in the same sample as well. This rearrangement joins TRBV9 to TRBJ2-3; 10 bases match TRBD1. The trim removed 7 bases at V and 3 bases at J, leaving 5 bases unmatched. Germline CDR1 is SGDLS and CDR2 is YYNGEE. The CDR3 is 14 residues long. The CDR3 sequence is CASGTGQGTDTQYF. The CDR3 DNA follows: TGTGCCAGCGGGACGGGACAGGGGACAGATACGCAGTATTTT. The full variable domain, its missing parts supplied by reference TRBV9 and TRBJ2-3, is DSGVTQTPKHLITATGQRVTLRCSPRSGDLSVYWYQQSLDQGLQFLIQYYNGEERAKGNILERFSAQQFPDLHSELNLSSLELGDSALYFCASGTGQGTDTQYFGPGTRLTVL.

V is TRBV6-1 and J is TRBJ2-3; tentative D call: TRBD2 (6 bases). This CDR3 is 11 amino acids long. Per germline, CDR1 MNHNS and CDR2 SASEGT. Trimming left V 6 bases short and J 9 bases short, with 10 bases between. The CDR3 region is CASRLGGTQYF. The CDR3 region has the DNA TGTGCCAGCAGGCTTGGAGGGACGCAGTATTTT.

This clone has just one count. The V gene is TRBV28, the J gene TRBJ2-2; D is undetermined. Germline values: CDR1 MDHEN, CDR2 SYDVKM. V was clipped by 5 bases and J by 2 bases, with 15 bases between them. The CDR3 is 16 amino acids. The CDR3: CASSLRTTSNTGELFF. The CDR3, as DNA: TGTGCCAGCAGTCTCCGTACTACCTCAAACACCGGGGAGCTGTTTTTT.

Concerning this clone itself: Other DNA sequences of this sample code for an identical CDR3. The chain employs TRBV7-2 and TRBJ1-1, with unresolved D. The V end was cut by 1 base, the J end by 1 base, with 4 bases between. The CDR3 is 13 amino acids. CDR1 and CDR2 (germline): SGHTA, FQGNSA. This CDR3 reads CASSLGRNTEAFF. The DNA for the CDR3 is TGTGCCAGCAGCTTAGGACGGAACACTGAAGCTTTCTTT.

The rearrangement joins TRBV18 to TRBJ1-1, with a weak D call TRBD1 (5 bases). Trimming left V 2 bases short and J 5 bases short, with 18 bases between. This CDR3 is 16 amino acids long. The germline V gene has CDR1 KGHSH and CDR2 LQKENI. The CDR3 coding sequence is TGTGCCAGCTCACCAAGATCTCAGGGTATATGGACTGAAGCTTTCTTT. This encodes CASSPRSQGIWTEAFF. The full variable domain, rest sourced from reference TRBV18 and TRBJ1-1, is NAGVMQNPRHLVRRRGQEARLRCSPMKGHSHVYWYRQLPEEGLKFMVYLQKENIIDESGMPKERFSAEFPKEGPSILRIQQVVRGDSAAYFCASSPRSQGIWTEAFFGQGTRLTVV.

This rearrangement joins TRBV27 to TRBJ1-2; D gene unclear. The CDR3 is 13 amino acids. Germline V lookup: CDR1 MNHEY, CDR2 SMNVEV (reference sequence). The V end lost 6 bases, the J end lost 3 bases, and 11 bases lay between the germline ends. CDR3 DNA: TGTGCCAGCAGCTCACAGTACCACTATGGCTACACCTTC. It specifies CASSSQYHYGYTF.

The CDR3 DNA follows: TGTGCCAGCAGCGTAAGTCCAGGCCCCTACAATGAGCAGTTCTTC. This codes for CASSVSPGPYNEQFF. This chain connects TRBV9 to TRBJ2-1; no clear D gene. The length of the CDR3 is 15 residues. Trimming removed 1 base at V and 2 bases at J, with 10 bases between. Germline CDR1 SGDLS, CDR2 YYNGEE.